Below, one TCR beta chain is given with its context. The target antigen is unknown. Method: immunoSEQ multiplex PCR; TCRdb's copy keeps in-frame clones and lacks some. The sample has approximately 26,000 clones, 73% seen once; the top ten hold 20% to 25%. Before the COVID-19 pandemic, during about 2011-2019, CD4+ T cells were taken from unexposed donors. The cells were cultured for over eight days before CD4+ T cells were isolated. This CDR3 has 17 residues. V lost 1 base and J 7 bases, leaving 18 bases between the germline ends. From germline, CDR1 is SGDLS and CDR2 YYNGEE. This entry comes from a study of CD4 T cells in relation to SARS-CoV-2 and coronaviruses.

Input material: CD4+ T cells from PBMCs, cultured in vitro. The receptor was isolated from a human donor in good health. The V call is TRBV9, the J call TRBJ1-6, with TRBD1 as a possible D gene (5 bases). The CDR3: CASSVRDGLTGNSPLHF. CDR3 bases: TGTGCCAGCAGCGTACGGGACGGCCTGACTGGGAATTCACCCCTCCACTTT.